The present entry profiles one TCR beta chain with its context. The antigen is unknown. This specimen belongs to a study of T cells and Merkel cell carcinoma outcomes. Study-level results: Repertoire plus T-cell density reportedly predicted Merkel cell carcinoma outcomes.

The CDR3 runs to 13 residues. Germline loops: CDR1 SGHRS, CDR2 YFSETQ. V lost 1 base and J lost 6; bases outside the gene matches: 2. Sequencing used immunoSEQ multiplex PCR; TCRdb keeps in-frame clones, though not all of them. The data hold 12,000 to 15,000 clones, with around 90% observed a single time. The source is a human donor with Merkel cell carcinoma. The chain joins TRBV5-1 to TRBJ2-3; the match to TRBD1 covers 7 bases. Material: tumor tissue from Merkel cell carcinoma. CDR3 sequence (DNA): TGCGCCAGCAGCTTGACACAGGGGGATACGCAGTATTTT. It is translated as CASSLTQGDTQYF.